The clone carrying this T cell receptor beta chain occurred a few times. Its cognate antigen is unknown. The data were obtained in a study of cytomegalovirus exposure and HLA in healthy donors. Points from the study as a whole: Prior analysis indicated that the majority of TCR beta V segments exhibited productivity approximately 90% or approximately 30% of the time. Exclusion as indistinguishable affected some V segments, including TRBV6-2 and TRBV6-3.

PCR primers comprised 60 Vbeta and 13 Jbeta primers. Clones were read by immunoSEQ multiplex PCR, and TCRdb kept only the in-frame ones, dropping some. The table lists 120,000 to 150,000 clones, 70% to 75% of them singletons. The CDR3 length is 15 residues. V lost 1 base, J lost 6 bases, and 5 bases stayed unmatched. Per the germline V gene, CDR1 is SGHNT and CDR2 is YYREEE (reference sequence). This sequence was found in a woman in her twenties or thirties in good health and CMV-seronegative. Sequencing was performed on PBMCs. The chain joins TRBV5-4 to TRBJ2-2; 8 bases match TRBD1. DNA for the CDR3: TGTGCCAGCAGCTTGACCGGACAGGGACCCGGGGAGCTGTTTTTT. Encoded protein: CASSLTGQGPGELFF.